These 26 T cell receptor beta chains were sequenced from one sample in a study of response to subunit inactivated influenza vaccine. TCRdb redid the calling of the RT-PCR reads with MiXCR, one entry per CDR3 protein. Of 500,000 to 600,000 distinct CDR3 sequences listed, approximately 14% are singletons. This specimen consisted of PBMCs from blood, obtained 11 to 12 days after vaccination. Receptor source: a man aged 45 to 65 who received an inactivated influenza vaccine.

This clonotype was observed a handful of times. V is TRBV3-1 and J is TRBJ2-3; D uncertain. There are 15 residues in the CDR3. Trimming removed 0 bases from V and 0 bases from J, with 7 bases in between. The germline V gene has CDR1 LGHDT and CDR2 YNNKEL (reference sequence). The CDR3 region is CASSQDLYSTDTQYF. In nucleotides, the CDR3 is TGTGCCAGCAGCCAAGATTTGTATAGCACAGATACGCAGTATTTT.

This clonotype appeared many times. The chain carries TRBV30 and TRBJ1-3; 8 nucleotides agree with TRBD1. J lost 0 bases, V lost 3 bases, and 4 bases had no gene match. The CDR3 runs to 15 residues. Looked up from germline, CDR1 is GTSNPN and CDR2 is SVGIG (reference sequence). This CDR3 reads CAWRRDRSSGNTIYF. The DNA of the CDR3 is TGTGCCTGGAGAAGGGACAGGAGCTCTGGAAACACCATATATTTT.

This clonotype was found a few times. The rearrangement links TRBV10-3 to TRBJ2-1; D assignment may be TRBD1 or TRBD2 (6 bases each). CDR1 is ENHRY, CDR2 SYGVKD, per germline. V shed 6 bases and J shed 10 bases, with 16 bases lying between them. This CDR3 has 13 amino acids. The CDR3: CAISRQAEGEQFF. The DNA of the CDR3 is TGTGCCATCAGCAGACAGGCGGAGGGGGAGCAGTTCTTC.

In its sample, this clonotype was seen a few times. CDR3 amino acids: CSAGPPGETQYF. The DNA for the CDR3 is TGCAGCGCCGGGCCACCTGGAGAGACCCAGTACTTC. The chain joins TRBV29-1 to TRBJ2-5; D is undetermined. The CDR3 loop spans 12 amino acids. CDR1 is SQVTM, CDR2 ANQGSEA, per germline. V lost 7 bases to trimming and J lost 4 bases, with 13 bases between them.

V usage is TRBV20-1 and J usage is TRBJ1-5; maybe TRBD1 (5 bases). The germline CDR1 and CDR2 sequences are DFQATT and SNEGSKA (reference sequence). The CDR3 extends over 17 amino acids. Trimming shortened V by 4 bases and J by 0 bases, and 19 bases separated the two germline ends. The CDR3 loop reads CSATHTGGRFSNQPQHF. DNA for the CDR3: TGCAGTGCTACCCACACGGGGGGGAGATTTAGCAATCAGCCCCAGCATTTT.

This clonotype was detected only a few times. J is TRBJ2-3 and V is TRBV6-1; TRBD2 aligns across 8 bases. CDR1 is MNHNS, CDR2 SASEGT, per germline. J gave up 1 base and V 6 bases, and 12 bases lay outside the gene matches. The CDR3 has 17 residues. The DNA for the CDR3 is TGTGCCAGCAGAAAAGCGGGAGCGACCCGACGCACAGATACGCAGTATTTT. Protein: CASRKAGATRRTDTQYF.

This clonotype was counted a few times. This chain links TRBV20-1 with TRBJ2-1, with 7 bases aligning to TRBD1. J gave up 4 bases and V 1 base, and 7 bases lay outside the gene matches. This CDR3 is built from 15 residues. Germline CDR1 reads DFQATT; CDR2 reads SNEGSKA (reference sequence). The CDR3 DNA follows: TGCAGTGCTAGAGGAGGGACAGCAGGGTACAATGAGCAGTTCTTC. This codes for CSARGGTAGYNEQFF.

This clonotype has more than one count but fewer than ten. In DNA, the CDR3 is TGTGCCAGCAGTTGGGACAGGGAAGAGACCCAGTACTTC. This codes for CASSWDREETQYF. The J gene is TRBJ2-5, the V gene TRBV6-5, with 9 bases that match TRBD1. Germline V gene sequence: CDR1 MNHEY, CDR2 SVGAGI. J gave up 3 bases and V 4 bases, and 0 bases lay outside the gene matches. The CDR3 spans 13 residues.

V and J are TRBV5-1 and TRBJ2-3, with no clear D. Trimming removed 0 bases from V and 2 bases from J, with 7 bases in between. Germline values: CDR1 SGHRS, CDR2 YFSETQ. CDR3 size: 14 residues. CDR3 nucleotide sequence: TGCGCCAGCAGCTTGGAACAACACACAGATACGCAGTATTTT. Its protein product is CASSLEQHTDTQYF. Filled out from reference TRBV5-1 and TRBJ2-3, the complete variable domain reads KAGVTQTPRYLIKTRGQQVTLSCSPISGHRSVSWYQQTPGQGLQFLFEYFSETQRNKGNFPGRFSGRQFSNSRSEMNVSTLELGDSALYLCASSLEQHTDTQYFGPGTRLTVL.

Only a few counts were recorded for this clonotype. The chain joins TRBV7-9 to TRBJ2-2, with 9 bases fitting TRBD1. CDR1 is SEHNR and CDR2 is FQNEAQ in the germline V gene (reference sequence). J lost 6 bases, V lost 4 bases, and 6 bases had no gene match. The CDR3 contains 15 residues. The CDR3, as DNA: TGTGCCAGCAGCTCGGGACAGGGATATGCCGGGGAGCTGTTTTTT. Its protein is CASSSGQGYAGELFF.

J is TRBJ2-2 and V is TRBV18, with TRBD2 matching over 9 bases. This CDR3 region has 18 residues. V trimming: 1 base; J trimming: 6 bases; junction bases outside the gene matches: 12. Per germline, CDR1 KGHSH and CDR2 LQKENI. The DNA for the CDR3 is TGTGCCAGCTCACCACGACTGGCGACTAGCGGTGGAGCCGGGGAGCTGTTTTTT. It translates to CASSPRLATSGGAGELFF.

In regard to this clonotype: This may be a read error, as it is one base from a much larger clone. The chain is built from TRBV6-4 and TRBJ2-2, with 8 bases identical to TRBD1. The CDR3 spans 13 residues. Germline values: CDR1 MRHNA, CDR2 SNTAGT. V was clipped by 5 bases and J by 7 bases; unmatched bases: 3. CDR3 nucleotide sequence: TGTGCCAGCAGTTCACAGGGGGACGGGGAGCTGTTTTTT. This translates into CASSSQGDGELFF.

This clonotype appeared a few times. The gene calls are TRBV12-3 or TRBV12-4 and TRBJ2-2, with a weak D call TRBD1 (8 bases). With 11 bases removed from V and 2 bases from J, the gap between germline ends came to 21 bases. The CDR3 length is 16 residues. For the CDR3, the DNA is TGTGCCTACAGGGGGGGAGGGACCGTCAACACCGGGGAGCTGTTTTTT. This codes for CAYRGGGTVNTGELFF.

This clonotype occurred many times. The chain is built from TRBV4-3 and TRBJ1-2; the D gene is possibly TRBD1 (5 bases). Germline V lookup: CDR1 LGHNA, CDR2 YSLEER. V was cut by 5 bases and J by 5 bases, with 12 bases left in between. There are 13 residues in the CDR3. DNA of the CDR3: TGCGCCAGCAGCAACCCCGGGGGATATGGCTACACCTTC. This translates into CASSNPGGYGYTF.

This clonotype has more than one count but fewer than ten. V and J are TRBV11-3 and TRBJ2-2; 7 nucleotides align to TRBD1. V trimming: 5 bases; J trimming: 0 bases; junction bases outside the gene matches: 6. The CDR3 is 16 residues long. Germline V gene lookup returns CDR1 SGHNT and CDR2 YENEEA. This CDR3 reads CASSPRTGPNTGELFF. DNA of the CDR3: TGTGCCAGCAGCCCTCGGACAGGACCGAACACCGGGGAGCTGTTTTTT. Full variable domain (outside the CDR3, taken from reference TRBV11-3 and TRBJ2-2): EAGVVQSPRYKIIEKKQPVAFWCNPISGHNTLYWYLQNLGQGPELLIRYENEEAVDDSQLPKDRFSAERLKGVDSTLKIQPAELGDSAVYLCASSPRTGPNTGELFFGEGSRLTVL.

The V call is TRBV20-1, the J call TRBJ2-1, with D unresolved. The CDR3 covers 15 residues. Trimming cost V 6 bases and J 0 bases, with 15 bases left between them. Germline lookup yields CDR1 DFQATT and CDR2 SNEGSKA (reference sequence). The CDR3 here is CSAAFGQASYNEQFF. The CDR3 DNA is TGCAGTGCCGCTTTCGGGCAGGCCTCCTACAATGAGCAGTTCTTC.

This clonotype was observed a handful of times. This rearrangement joins TRBV25-1 to TRBJ1-4, with D possibly TRBD1 on 6 matching bases. Trimming left V 6 bases short and J 2 bases short, with 13 bases between. This CDR3 contains 15 residues. Per germline, CDR1 MGHDK and CDR2 SYGVNS. The DNA for the CDR3 is TGTGCCAGCAGCTTAGTAGGGGGTACTAATGAAAAACTGTTTTTT. Translated: CASSLVGGTNEKLFF.

This chain joins TRBV5-6 and TRBJ2-1, with 7 bases aligning to TRBD2. The germline V gene encodes CDR1 SGHDT and CDR2 YYEEEE. The V segment lost 0 bases and the J segment 2 bases; nucleotides outside the gene matches: 2. This CDR3 spans 15 amino acids. CDR3 nucleotide sequence: TGTGCCAGCAGCTTGGGCGGGAGTGCCTACAATGAGCAGTTCTTC. Its protein product is CASSLGGSAYNEQFF.

At least ten counts were recorded for this clonotype. This chain links TRBV5-1 with TRBJ2-7; D is undetermined. V was trimmed by 0 bases and J by 0 bases, leaving 16 bases between them. Germline V lookup: CDR1 SGHRS, CDR2 YFSETQ. CDR3 length: 17 residues. The CDR3 DNA reads as TGCGCCAGCAGCTTGGGGCGTGTCAGTCTTAGCTCCTACGAGCAGTACTTC. This translates into CASSLGRVSLSSYEQYF.

This clonotype was counted only a few times. No conserved phenylalanine or tryptophan is present at the end of the CDR3, so a read error is the likely explanation. It is unclear where the CDR3 begins or ends on the DNA, so no DNA is shown, and the CDR3 is as TCRdb lists it. The CDR3 here is CASSKASGRI. J is TRBJ2-5 and V is TRBV21-1; the table calls TRBD2, which could not be checked here. TRBV21-1 is a pseudogene. The CDR3 adds up to 10 amino acids, both ends counted.

The V gene is TRBV24-1, the J gene TRBJ2-5, with 9 positions matching TRBD2. CDR1 is KGHDR and CDR2 is SFDVKD in the germline V gene. V lost 3 bases and J lost 1; bases outside the gene matches: 8. This CDR3 region has 17 residues. The CDR3 protein is CATSDPGTSHSQETQYF. The CDR3 coding sequence is TGTGCCACCAGTGATCCCGGGACTAGCCACTCCCAAGAGACCCAGTACTTC.

This clonotype came up a few times. The rearrangement links TRBV20-1 to TRBJ1-5; the match to TRBD1 covers 9 bases. V shed 5 bases and J 2 bases; nucleotides not matched to a gene: 7. This CDR3 has 15 amino acids. Germline CDR1 is DFQATT and CDR2 is SNEGSKA (reference sequence). The CDR3 nucleotides are TGCAGTGCTCCGACAGGGGGTTCGGGCAATCAGCCCCAGCATTTT. Translation: CSAPTGGSGNQPQHF.

Only a few counts were recorded for this clonotype. The chain joins TRBV28 to TRBJ1-2; 8 bases fit TRBD1. The germline V gene has CDR1 MDHEN and CDR2 SYDVKM. This CDR3 comprises 14 residues. The trim removed 10 bases at V and 5 bases at J, leaving 12 bases unmatched. CDR3: CAIKPTGTGYGYTF. The DNA for the CDR3 is TGTGCCATCAAACCCACCGGGACAGGATATGGCTACACCTTC.

The rearrangement uses TRBV4-3 and TRBJ2-7, with D maybe TRBD2 (5 bases). Germline V gene sequence: CDR1 LGHNA, CDR2 YSLEER. Trimming took 0 bases from V and 0 from J, leaving 9 bases between them. This CDR3 comprises 15 residues. The CDR3 DNA is TGCGCCAGCAGCCAAGACCGGACTGACTCCTACGAGCAGTACTTC. The encoded protein is CASSQDRTDSYEQYF.

The chain employs TRBV20-1 and TRBJ2-7; TRBD2 aligns across 7 bases. Germline CDR1 is DFQATT and CDR2 is SNEGSKA (reference sequence). The CDR3 is 13 amino acids. V trimming: 3 bases; J trimming: 4 bases; junction bases outside the gene matches: 6. The CDR3: CSASRGSGYEQYF. For the CDR3, the DNA is TGCAGTGCTAGTCGGGGTAGCGGGTACGAGCAGTACTTC.

The genes are TRBV19 and TRBJ2-3; 9 bases agree with TRBD2. Germline V gives CDR1 LNHDA, CDR2 SQIVND (reference sequence). With 3 bases clipped from V and 3 bases from J, the junction kept 4 bases outside the gene matches. The CDR3 runs 15 residues. This CDR3 is CASSISGGRTDTQYF. DNA for the CDR3: TGTGCCAGTAGTATTAGCGGGGGTCGGACAGATACGCAGTATTTT.